Listed below are T cell receptor beta chains from one sample, sequenced in a study of blood T cell repertoires in COVID-19. The repertoire was sequenced with immunoSEQ multiplex PCR; TCRdb's copy has only in-frame clones and lacks some. This table has about 200,000 clones, just under 90% appearing once. The sample consisted of PBMCs or T cells enriched from blood (not recorded which). Receptors were obtained from a woman younger than 45 with acute COVID-19. The CDR3 runs from the conserved cysteine through the conserved F or W. Fields, in order: D gene, J gene, V gene, CDR3 length, clone size, CDR3 protein, CDR3 DNA. A D gene is named only where the DNA matches it firmly. A clone size is listed for some rows: how often the clone was seen (once, few, many), or a class if it is expanded.

d_gene: TRBD1; j_gene: TRBJ1-6; v_gene: TRBV7-9; len: 16; abundance: .; CDR3aa: CASSLEGTGWNSPLHF; CDR3nt: TGTGCCAGCAGCTTGGAGGGGACAGGGTGGAATTCACCCCTCCACTTT
d_gene: .; j_gene: TRBJ1-5; v_gene: TRBV7-6; len: 14; abundance: once; CDR3aa: CASSSQGSDQPQHF; CDR3nt: TGTGCCAGCAGCTCTCAGGGCTCGGATCAGCCCCAGCATTTT
d_gene: .; j_gene: TRBJ1-1; v_gene: TRBV9; len: 13; abundance: .; CDR3aa: CASSPPDGPEAFF; CDR3nt: TGTGCCAGCAGCCCCCCCGATGGGCCTGAAGCTTTCTTT
d_gene: TRBD1; j_gene: TRBJ2-3; v_gene: TRBV7-8; len: 16; abundance: .; CDR3aa: CASSLGGTGTVDTQYF; CDR3nt: TGTGCCAGCAGCTTAGGAGGGACAGGGACTGTAGATACGCAGTATTTT
d_gene: TRBD1; j_gene: TRBJ1-5; v_gene: TRBV5-1; len: 14; abundance: .; CDR3aa: CASSPGTGDQPQHF; CDR3nt: TGCGCCAGCAGCCCTGGGACAGGGGATCAGCCCCAGCATTTT
d_gene: TRBD1; j_gene: TRBJ2-2; v_gene: TRBV24-1; len: 16; abundance: .; CDR3aa: CATSDPGTGGGGELFF; CDR3nt: TGTGCCACCAGTGATCCCGGGACAGGAGGAGGCGGGGAGCTGTTTTTT
d_gene: .; j_gene: TRBJ2-7; v_gene: TRBV29-1; len: 17; abundance: once; CDR3aa: CSVEEDQGARPSYEQYF; CDR3nt: TGCAGCGTTGAAGAGGACCAAGGGGCAAGGCCCTCCTACGAGCAGTACTTC
d_gene: TRBD2; j_gene: TRBJ2-3; v_gene: TRBV28; len: 15; abundance: .; CDR3aa: CASSPKRGGRDTQYF; CDR3nt: TGTGCCAGCAGCCCCAAGCGGGGGGGCCGAGATACGCAGTATTTT
d_gene: TRBD1; j_gene: TRBJ1-2; v_gene: TRBV24-1; len: 18; abundance: .; CDR3aa: CATSEPWDRGKANYGYTF; CDR3nt: TGTGCCACCAGTGAGCCTTGGGACAGGGGCAAAGCTAACTATGGCTACACCTTC
d_gene: .; j_gene: TRBJ1-5; v_gene: TRBV6-5; len: 13; abundance: once; CDR3aa: CASSYNTEQPQHF; CDR3nt: TGTGCCAGCAGTTACAATACAGAACAGCCCCAGCATTTT
d_gene: TRBD1; j_gene: TRBJ1-6; v_gene: TRBV5-1; len: 15; abundance: .; CDR3aa: CASSLAGQGDSPLHF; CDR3nt: TGCGCCAGCAGCTTGGCCGGACAGGGGGATTCACCCCTCCACTTT
d_gene: .; j_gene: TRBJ1-3; v_gene: TRBV7-2; len: 13; abundance: .; CDR3aa: CASSLGSVGTIYF; CDR3nt: TGTGCCAGCAGCTTGGGCTCCGTGGGCACCATATATTTT
d_gene: .; j_gene: TRBJ1-6; v_gene: TRBV7-7; len: 13; abundance: .; CDR3aa: CASSLNRESPLHF; CDR3nt: TGTGCCAGCAGCCTAAACAGGGAATCACCCCTCCACTTT
d_gene: TRBD2; j_gene: TRBJ2-1; v_gene: TRBV5-1; len: 16; abundance: .; CDR3aa: CASSLYLERGGNEQFF; CDR3nt: TGCGCCAGCAGCCTTTATTTGGAGCGGGGGGGCAATGAGCAGTTCTTC
d_gene: .; j_gene: TRBJ1-5; v_gene: TRBV6-5; len: 15; abundance: .; CDR3aa: CASSYSAGGNQPQHF; CDR3nt: TGTGCCAGCAGTTACTCTGCAGGGGGCAATCAGCCCCAGCATTTT
d_gene: TRBD1; j_gene: TRBJ2-7; v_gene: TRBV5-1; len: 15; abundance: .; CDR3aa: CASSLNTGTAYEQYF; CDR3nt: TGCGCCAGCAGCTTAAACACCGGGACAGCCTACGAGCAGTACTTC
d_gene: .; j_gene: TRBJ2-3; v_gene: TRBV24-1; len: 13; abundance: .; CDR3aa: CATSDRLGDTQYF; CDR3nt: TGTGCCACCAGTGACCGTCTCGGAGATACGCAGTATTTT
d_gene: .; j_gene: TRBJ1-1; v_gene: TRBV7-6; len: 13; abundance: .; CDR3aa: CASSSGWHTEAFF; CDR3nt: TGTGCCAGCAGCTCGGGGTGGCACACTGAAGCTTTCTTT
d_gene: .; j_gene: TRBJ1-1; v_gene: TRBV7-3; len: 13; abundance: .; CDR3aa: CASSAGGRTEAFF; CDR3nt: TGTGCCAGCAGCGCGGGTGGGCGCACTGAAGCTTTCTTT
d_gene: .; j_gene: TRBJ2-3; v_gene: TRBV19; len: 12; abundance: .; CDR3aa: CASSMRADTQYF; CDR3nt: TGTGCCAGTAGTATGCGAGCGGATACGCAGTATTTT
d_gene: TRBD2; j_gene: TRBJ2-7; v_gene: TRBV18; len: 16; abundance: .; CDR3aa: CASSTRGGVISYEQYF; CDR3nt: TGTGCCAGCTCAACACGCGGGGGGGTTATTTCCTACGAGCAGTACTTC
d_gene: TRBD1; j_gene: TRBJ1-2; v_gene: TRBV10-3; len: 14; abundance: .; CDR3aa: CAISQQTGNYGYTF; CDR3nt: TGTGCCATCAGTCAGCAGACAGGGAACTATGGCTACACCTTC
d_gene: TRBD2; j_gene: TRBJ2-2; v_gene: TRBV5-4; len: 15; abundance: .; CDR3aa: CASRSRRGDGGELFF; CDR3nt: TGTGCCAGCAGGAGCAGACGGGGGGACGGCGGGGAGCTGTTTTTT
d_gene: .; j_gene: TRBJ1-2; v_gene: TRBV6-5; len: 13; abundance: .; CDR3aa: CASNAGQLYGYTF; CDR3nt: TGTGCCAGCAACGCAGGACAGTTATATGGCTACACCTTC
d_gene: TRBD1; j_gene: TRBJ2-7; v_gene: TRBV18; len: 16; abundance: few; CDR3aa: CASSPPGTGSNYEQYF; CDR3nt: TGTGCCAGCTCACCACCCGGGACAGGGTCCAACTACGAGCAGTACTTC
d_gene: .; j_gene: TRBJ2-3; v_gene: TRBV25-1; len: 15; abundance: .; CDR3aa: CASSYGTFATDTQYF; CDR3nt: TGTGCCAGCAGTTATGGGACTTTTGCCACAGATACGCAGTATTTT
d_gene: .; j_gene: TRBJ1-1; v_gene: TRBV19; len: 14; abundance: .; CDR3aa: CASSIDEGNTEAFF; CDR3nt: TGTGCCAGTAGTATAGATGAGGGGAACACTGAAGCTTTCTTT
d_gene: TRBD1; j_gene: TRBJ2-4; v_gene: TRBV29-1; len: 13; abundance: .; CDR3aa: CSVLKDRENIQYF; CDR3nt: TGCAGCGTTCTGAAGGACAGGGAAAACATTCAGTACTTC
d_gene: TRBD1; j_gene: TRBJ1-1; v_gene: TRBV3-1/TRBV3-2; len: 14; abundance: .; CDR3aa: CASSPGQANTEAFF; CDR3nt: TGTGCCAGCAGCCCGGGACAGGCTAACACTGAAGCTTTCTTT
d_gene: TRBD2; j_gene: TRBJ2-1; v_gene: TRBV11-2; len: 15; abundance: once; CDR3aa: CASTLMATSRNEQFF; CDR3nt: TGTGCCAGCACCCTAATGGCGACTAGCAGGAATGAGCAGTTCTTC
d_gene: .; j_gene: TRBJ2-1; v_gene: TRBV6-2/TRBV6-3; len: 16; abundance: .; CDR3aa: CASSNRDLSSYNEQFF; CDR3nt: TGTGCCAGCAGTAACCGGGACTTGAGCTCCTACAATGAGCAGTTCTTC
d_gene: TRBD1; j_gene: TRBJ2-2; v_gene: TRBV3-1/TRBV3-2; len: 15; abundance: .; CDR3aa: CASSPPQGASGELFF; CDR3nt: TGTGCCAGCAGCCCACCCCAGGGGGCGTCCGGGGAGCTGTTTTTT
d_gene: .; j_gene: TRBJ1-1; v_gene: TRBV3-1/TRBV3-2; len: 17; abundance: .; CDR3aa: CASSQEVLPGMNTEAFF; CDR3nt: TGTGCCAGCAGCCAAGAAGTTCTTCCAGGGATGAACACTGAAGCTTTCTTT
d_gene: TRBD1; j_gene: TRBJ1-1; v_gene: TRBV27; len: 13; abundance: .; CDR3aa: CASSPLGQGSPGF; CDR3nt: TGTGCCAGCAGTCCTTTGGGACAGGGGTCGCCGGGCTTT
d_gene: TRBD1; j_gene: TRBJ2-7; v_gene: TRBV5-1; len: 14; abundance: .; CDR3aa: CASSGQGASHEQYF; CDR3nt: TGCGCCAGCTCCGGACAGGGGGCGAGTCACGAGCAGTACTTC